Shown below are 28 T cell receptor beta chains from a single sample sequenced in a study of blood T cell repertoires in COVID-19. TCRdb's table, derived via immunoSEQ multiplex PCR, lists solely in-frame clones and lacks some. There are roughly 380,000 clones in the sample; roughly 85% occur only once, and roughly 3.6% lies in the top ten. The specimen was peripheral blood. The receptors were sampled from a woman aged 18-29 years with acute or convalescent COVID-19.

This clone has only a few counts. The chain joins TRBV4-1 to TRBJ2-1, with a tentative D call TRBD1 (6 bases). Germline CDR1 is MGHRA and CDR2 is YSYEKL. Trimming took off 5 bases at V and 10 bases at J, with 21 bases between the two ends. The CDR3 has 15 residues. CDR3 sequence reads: CASSSTGKSAGEQFF. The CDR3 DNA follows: TGCGCCAGCAGCTCCACAGGGAAATCCGCAGGGGAGCAGTTCTTC.

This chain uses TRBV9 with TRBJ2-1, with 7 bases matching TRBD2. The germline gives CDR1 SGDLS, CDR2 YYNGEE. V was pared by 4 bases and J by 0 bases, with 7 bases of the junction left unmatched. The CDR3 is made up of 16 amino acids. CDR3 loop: CASSPLAELSYNEQFF. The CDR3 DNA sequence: TGTGCCAGCAGCCCCCTAGCGGAGCTCTCCTACAATGAGCAGTTCTTC.

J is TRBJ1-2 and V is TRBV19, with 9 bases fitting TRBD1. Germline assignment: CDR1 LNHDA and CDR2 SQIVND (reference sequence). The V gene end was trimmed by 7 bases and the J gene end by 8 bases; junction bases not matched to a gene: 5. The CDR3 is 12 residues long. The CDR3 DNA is TGTGCCAGTAAAACAGGGGGCTACGGCTACACCTTC. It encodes CASKTGGYGYTF.

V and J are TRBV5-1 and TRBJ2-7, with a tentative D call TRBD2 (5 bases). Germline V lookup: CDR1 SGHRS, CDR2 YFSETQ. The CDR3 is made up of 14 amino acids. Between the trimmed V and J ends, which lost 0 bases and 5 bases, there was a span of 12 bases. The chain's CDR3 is CASSLEQERDEQYF. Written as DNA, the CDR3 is TGCGCCAGCAGCTTGGAGCAGGAGAGGGACGAGCAGTACTTC. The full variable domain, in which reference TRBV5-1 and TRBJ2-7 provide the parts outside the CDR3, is KAGVTQTPRYLIKTRGQQVTLSCSPISGHRSVSWYQQTPGQGLQFLFEYFSETQRNKGNFPGRFSGRQFSNSRSEMNVSTLELGDSALYLCASSLEQERDEQYFGPGTRLTVT.

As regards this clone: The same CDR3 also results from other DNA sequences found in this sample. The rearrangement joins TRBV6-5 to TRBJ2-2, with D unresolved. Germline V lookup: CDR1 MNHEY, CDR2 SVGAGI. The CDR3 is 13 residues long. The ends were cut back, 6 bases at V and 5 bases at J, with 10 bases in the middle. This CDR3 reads CASSRQVTGELFF. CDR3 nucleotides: TGTGCCAGCAGCCGTCAGGTTACCGGGGAGCTGTTTTTT.

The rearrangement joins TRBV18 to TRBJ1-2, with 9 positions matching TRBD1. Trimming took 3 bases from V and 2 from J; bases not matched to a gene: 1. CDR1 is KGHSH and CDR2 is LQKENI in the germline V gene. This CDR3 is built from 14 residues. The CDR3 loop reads CASSPDRGNYGYTF. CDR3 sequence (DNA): TGTGCCAGCTCACCGGACAGGGGAAACTATGGCTACACCTTC. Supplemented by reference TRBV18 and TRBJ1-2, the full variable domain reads NAGVMQNPRHLVRRRGQEARLRCSPMKGHSHVYWYRQLPEEGLKFMVYLQKENIIDESGMPKERFSAEFPKEGPSILRIQQVVRGDSAAYFCASSPDRGNYGYTFGSGTRLTVV.

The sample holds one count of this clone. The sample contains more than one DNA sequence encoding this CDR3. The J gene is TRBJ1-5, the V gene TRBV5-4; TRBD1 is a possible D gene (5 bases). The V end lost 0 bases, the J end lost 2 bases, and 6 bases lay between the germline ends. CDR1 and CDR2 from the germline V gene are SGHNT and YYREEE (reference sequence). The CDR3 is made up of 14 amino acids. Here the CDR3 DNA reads TGTGCCAGCAGCTTGGGGGGGGGCAATCAGCCCCAGCATTTT. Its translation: CASSLGGGNQPQHF.

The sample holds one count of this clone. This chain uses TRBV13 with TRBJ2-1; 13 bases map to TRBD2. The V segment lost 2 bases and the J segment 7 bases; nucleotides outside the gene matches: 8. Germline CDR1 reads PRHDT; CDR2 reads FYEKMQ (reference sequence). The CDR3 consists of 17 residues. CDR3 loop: CASSLRGLAGSANEQFF. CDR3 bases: TGTGCCAGCAGCTTACGGGGACTAGCGGGATCCGCAAATGAGCAGTTCTTC.

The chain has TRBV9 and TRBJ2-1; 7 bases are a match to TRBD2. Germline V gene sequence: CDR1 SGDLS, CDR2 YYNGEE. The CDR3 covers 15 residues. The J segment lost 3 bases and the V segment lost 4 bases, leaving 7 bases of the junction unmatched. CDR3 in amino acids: CASSLSGKGYNEQFF. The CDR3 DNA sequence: TGTGCCAGCAGCCTAAGCGGGAAGGGCTACAATGAGCAGTTCTTC.

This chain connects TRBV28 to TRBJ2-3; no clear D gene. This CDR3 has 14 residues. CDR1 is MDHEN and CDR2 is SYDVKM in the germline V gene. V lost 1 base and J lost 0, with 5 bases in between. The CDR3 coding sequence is TGTGCCAGCAGTTTATCGCGGAGCACAGATACGCAGTATTTT. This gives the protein CASSLSRSTDTQYF. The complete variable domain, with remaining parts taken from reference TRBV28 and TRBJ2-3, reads DVKVTQSSRYLVKRTGEKVFLECVQDMDHENMFWYRQDPGLGLRLIYFSYDVKMKEKGDIPEGYSVSREKKERFSLILESASTNQTSMYLCASSLSRSTDTQYFGPGTRLTVL.

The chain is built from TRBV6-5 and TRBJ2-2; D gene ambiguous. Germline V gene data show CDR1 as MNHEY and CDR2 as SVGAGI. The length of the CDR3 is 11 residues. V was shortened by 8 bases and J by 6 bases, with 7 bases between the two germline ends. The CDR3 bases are TGTGCCAGCTCCTTCCCCGGGGAGCTGTTTTTT. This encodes CASSFPGELFF.

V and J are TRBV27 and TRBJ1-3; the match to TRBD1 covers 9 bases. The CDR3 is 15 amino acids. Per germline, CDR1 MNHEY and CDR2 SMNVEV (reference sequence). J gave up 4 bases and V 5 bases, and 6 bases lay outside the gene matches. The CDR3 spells CASSQQGARGNTIYF. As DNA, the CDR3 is TGTGCCAGCAGTCAACAGGGGGCGAGGGGAAACACCATATATTTT.

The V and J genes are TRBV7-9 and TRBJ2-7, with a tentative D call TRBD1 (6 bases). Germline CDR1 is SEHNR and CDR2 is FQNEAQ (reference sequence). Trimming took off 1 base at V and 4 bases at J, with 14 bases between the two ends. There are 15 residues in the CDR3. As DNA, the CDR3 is TGTGCCAGCAGCTTAGAACAGGGTTCTTGGTACGAGCAGTACTTC. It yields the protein CASSLEQGSWYEQYF.

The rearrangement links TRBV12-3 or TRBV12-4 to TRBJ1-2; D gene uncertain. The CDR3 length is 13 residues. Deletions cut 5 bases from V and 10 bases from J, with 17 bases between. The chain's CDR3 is CASSPGPLRAYTF. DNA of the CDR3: TGTGCCAGCAGTCCCGGGCCATTGAGGGCCTACACCTTC.

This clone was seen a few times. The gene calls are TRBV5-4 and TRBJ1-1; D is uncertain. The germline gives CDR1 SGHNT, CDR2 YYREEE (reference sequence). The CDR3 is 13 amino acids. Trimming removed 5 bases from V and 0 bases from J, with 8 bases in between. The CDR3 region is CASSPGMNTEAFF. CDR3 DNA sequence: TGTGCCAGCAGTCCGGGGATGAACACTGAAGCTTTCTTT.

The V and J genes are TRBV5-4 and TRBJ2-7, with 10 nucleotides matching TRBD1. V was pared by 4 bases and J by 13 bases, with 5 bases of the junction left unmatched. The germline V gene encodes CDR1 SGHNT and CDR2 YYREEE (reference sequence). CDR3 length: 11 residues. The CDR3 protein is CASSLRDRGYF. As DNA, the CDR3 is TGTGCCAGCAGCCTCCGGGACAGGGGATACTTC.

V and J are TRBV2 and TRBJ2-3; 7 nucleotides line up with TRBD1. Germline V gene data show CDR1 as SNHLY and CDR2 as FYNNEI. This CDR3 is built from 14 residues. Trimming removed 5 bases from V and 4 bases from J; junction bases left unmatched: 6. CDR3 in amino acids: CASSTTGRSDTQYF. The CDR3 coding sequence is TGTGCCAGCAGTACGACAGGGAGATCAGATACGCAGTATTTT.

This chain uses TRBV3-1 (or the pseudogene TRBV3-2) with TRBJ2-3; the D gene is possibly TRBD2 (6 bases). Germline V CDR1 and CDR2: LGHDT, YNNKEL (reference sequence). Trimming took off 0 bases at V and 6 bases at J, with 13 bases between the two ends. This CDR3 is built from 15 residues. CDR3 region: CASSQDRGGSDTQYF. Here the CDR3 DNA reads TGTGCCAGCAGCCAAGATCGCGGAGGGTCCGATACGCAGTATTTT.

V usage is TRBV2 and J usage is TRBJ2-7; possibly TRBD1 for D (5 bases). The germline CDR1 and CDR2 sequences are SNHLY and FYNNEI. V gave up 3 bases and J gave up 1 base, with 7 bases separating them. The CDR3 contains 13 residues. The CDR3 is CASSDSGSYEQYF. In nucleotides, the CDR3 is TGTGCCAGCAGTGACTCAGGGTCCTACGAGCAGTACTTC.

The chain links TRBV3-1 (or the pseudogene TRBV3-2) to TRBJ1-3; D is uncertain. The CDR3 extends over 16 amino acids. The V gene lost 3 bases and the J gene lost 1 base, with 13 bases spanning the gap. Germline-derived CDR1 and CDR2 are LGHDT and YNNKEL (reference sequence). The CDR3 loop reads CASSQYRRDSGNTIYF. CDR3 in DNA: TGTGCCAGCAGCCAGTACCGTCGGGATTCTGGAAACACCATATATTTT.

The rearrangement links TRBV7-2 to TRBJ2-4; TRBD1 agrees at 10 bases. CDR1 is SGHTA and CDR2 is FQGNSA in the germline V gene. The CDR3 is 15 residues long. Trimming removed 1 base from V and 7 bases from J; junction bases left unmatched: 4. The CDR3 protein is CASSLETGGRNIQYF. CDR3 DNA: TGTGCCAGCAGCTTAGAGACAGGGGGCAGGAACATTCAGTACTTC.

CDR3 sequence reads: CASKNRDSRDGEAFF. The DNA of the CDR3 is TGTGCCAGCAAGAATCGGGACAGCCGAGACGGTGAAGCTTTCTTT. The chain recombines TRBV6-5 with TRBJ1-1; 7 nucleotides align to TRBD1. Trimming removed 7 bases from V and 7 bases from J; junction bases left unmatched: 15. CDR1 is MNHEY and CDR2 is SVGAGI in the germline V gene. CDR3 length: 15 residues.

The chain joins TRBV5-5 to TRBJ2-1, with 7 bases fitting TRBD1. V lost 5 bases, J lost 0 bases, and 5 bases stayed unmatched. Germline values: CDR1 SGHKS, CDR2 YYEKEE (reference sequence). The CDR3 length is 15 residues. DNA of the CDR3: TGTGCCAGCAGTTTGACAGGGAACTCCTACAATGAGCAGTTCTTC. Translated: CASSLTGNSYNEQFF.

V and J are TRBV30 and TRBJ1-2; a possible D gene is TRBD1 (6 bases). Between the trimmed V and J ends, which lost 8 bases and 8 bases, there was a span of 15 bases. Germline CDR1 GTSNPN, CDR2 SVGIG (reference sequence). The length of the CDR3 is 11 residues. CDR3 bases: TGTGCCGGATCAGGGGTGGGCGGCTACACCTTC. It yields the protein CAGSGVGGYTF. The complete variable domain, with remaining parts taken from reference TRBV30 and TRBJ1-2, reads SQTIHQWPATLVQPVGSPLSLECTVEGTSNPNLYWYRQAAGRGLQLLFYSVGIGQISSEVPQNLSASRPQDRQFILSSKKLLLSDSGFYLCAGSGVGGYTFGSGTRLTVV.

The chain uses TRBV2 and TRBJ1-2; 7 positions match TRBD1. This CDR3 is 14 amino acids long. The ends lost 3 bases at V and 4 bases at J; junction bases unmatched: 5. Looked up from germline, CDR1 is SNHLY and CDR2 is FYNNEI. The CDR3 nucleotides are TGTGCCAGCAGTGAGGGAAGGACAGGCTATGGCTACACCTTC. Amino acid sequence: CASSEGRTGYGYTF.

The CDR3, as DNA: TGTGCCAGCAGCTTAGCCTCGGGAATAGGACAGGGTAAACACGAGCAGTACTTC. The encoded protein is CASSLASGIGQGKHEQYF. The chain links TRBV7-8 to TRBJ2-7; 8 bases fit TRBD1. J gave up 5 bases and V 0 bases, and 15 bases lay outside the gene matches. The length of the CDR3 is 18 residues. CDR1 is SGHVS and CDR2 is FQNEAQ in the germline V gene. The full variable domain, its missing parts supplied by reference TRBV7-8 and TRBJ2-7, is GAGVSQSPRYKVAKRGQDVALRCDPISGHVSLFWYQQALGQGPEFLTYFQNEAQLDKSGLPSDRFFAERPEGSVSTLKIQRTQQEDSAVYLCASSLASGIGQGKHEQYFGPGTRLTVT.

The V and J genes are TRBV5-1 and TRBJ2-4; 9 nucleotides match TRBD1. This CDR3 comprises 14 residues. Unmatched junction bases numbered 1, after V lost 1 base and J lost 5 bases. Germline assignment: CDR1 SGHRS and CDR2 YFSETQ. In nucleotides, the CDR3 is TGCGCCAGCAGCTTGACAGGGGGCCAAAACATTCAGTACTTC. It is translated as CASSLTGGQNIQYF. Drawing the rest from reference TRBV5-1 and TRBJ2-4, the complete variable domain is KAGVTQTPRYLIKTRGQQVTLSCSPISGHRSVSWYQQTPGQGLQFLFEYFSETQRNKGNFPGRFSGRQFSNSRSEMNVSTLELGDSALYLCASSLTGGQNIQYFGAGTRLSVL.

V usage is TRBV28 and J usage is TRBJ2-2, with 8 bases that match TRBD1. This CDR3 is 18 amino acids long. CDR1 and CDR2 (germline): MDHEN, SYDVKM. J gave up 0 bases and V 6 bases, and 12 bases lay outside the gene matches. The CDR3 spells CASSLGVGQGANTGELFF. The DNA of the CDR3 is TGTGCCAGCAGCCTTGGGGTAGGACAGGGCGCGAACACCGGGGAGCTGTTTTTT.